Shown below are 8 T cell receptor beta chains from a single sample sequenced in a study of shared clonotypes between healthy human individuals. Positive CCR7 selection of CD45RO-negative cells yielded the naive CD8 cells, and terminally differentiated effector memory CD45RA+ cells were excluded. Sequencing was performed with immunoSEQ multiplex PCR; in TCRdb, only in-frame clones are kept and a portion is missing. The table lists some 800,000 clones, 80% to 95% of them singletons. Sequences were obtained from naive CD8+ T cells sorted from blood. Every receptor here comes from a man aged 30 to 39 in good health.

The CDR3 nucleotides read TGTGCCAGCAGCCCACGCCCGAGGACAGACAGGGGGAAACAAGAGACCCAGTACTTC. It yields the protein CASSPRPRTDRGKQETQYF. The chain is built from TRBV7-2 and TRBJ2-5, with 9 positions matching TRBD1. Germline-derived CDR1 and CDR2 are SGHTA and FQGNSA. This CDR3 spans 19 amino acids. V shed 5 bases and J 2 bases; nucleotides not matched to a gene: 18.

The V gene is TRBV9, the J gene TRBJ2-1; 7 nucleotides align to TRBD1. This CDR3 contains 15 residues. V lost 0 bases and J lost 8; bases outside the gene matches: 8. The germline V gene encodes CDR1 SGDLS and CDR2 YYNGEE. CDR3 region: CASSVVGGKTDEQFF. The CDR3, as DNA: TGTGCCAGCAGCGTAGTAGGGGGCAAGACAGATGAGCAGTTCTTC. Drawing the rest from reference TRBV9 and TRBJ2-1, the complete variable domain is DSGVTQTPKHLITATGQRVTLRCSPRSGDLSVYWYQQSLDQGLQFLIQYYNGEERAKGNILERFSAQQFPDLHSELNLSSLELGDSALYFCASSVVGGKTDEQFFGPGTRLTVL.

This clone is a singleton in its sample. Since a far larger clone is one base different, this is likely a read error. Other DNA sequences of this sample code for an identical CDR3. The chain has TRBV10-3 and TRBJ2-7, with D perhaps TRBD1 or TRBD2 (5 bases each). CDR3 length equals 13 residues. CDR1 is ENHRY and CDR2 is SYGVKD in the germline V gene. The CDR3 loop is CAISEGGSYEQYF. In DNA, the CDR3 is TGTGCCATCAGTGAGGGGGGATCCTACGAGCAGTACTTT.

This clone has only one observation. V is TRBV27 and J is TRBJ2-7, with D possibly being TRBD2 (6 bases). Germline V CDR1 and CDR2: MNHEY, SMNVEV (reference sequence). This CDR3 has 13 residues. The V gene lost 6 bases and the J gene lost 4 bases, with 13 bases spanning the gap. CDR3 coding DNA: TGTGCCAGCAGATCAGGCGGGGCATACGAGCAGTACTTC. It specifies CASRSGGAYEQYF.

The chain has TRBV20-1 and TRBJ2-7; 9 bases match TRBD2. Germline CDR1 reads DFQATT; CDR2 reads SNEGSKA (reference sequence). The CDR3 runs 11 residues. V lost 8 bases, J lost 5 bases, and 4 bases stayed unmatched. CDR3 sequence: CSPGLANEQYF. In nucleotides, the CDR3 is TGCAGTCCAGGACTAGCGAACGAGCAGTACTTC.

CDR3 DNA: TGTGCCAGCTCCCCCCCCGCGACTGAAGCTTTCTTT. Encoded protein: CASSPPATEAFF. The J gene is TRBJ1-1, the V gene TRBV28; D uncertain. Germline lookup yields CDR1 MDHEN and CDR2 SYDVKM. Trimming pared 8 bases from V and 5 bases from J, leaving 12 bases between. CDR3 length: 12 amino acids.

The chain employs TRBV9 and TRBJ2-7; D might be TRBD1 (5 bases). This CDR3 is built from 12 residues. Germline CDR1 reads SGDLS; CDR2 reads YYNGEE. The ends were cut back, 3 bases at V and 5 bases at J, with 9 bases in the middle. The CDR3 sequence is CASSGGLNEQYF. In DNA, the CDR3 is TGTGCCAGCAGCGGGGGCCTAAACGAGCAGTACTTC.

This rearrangement joins TRBV30 to TRBJ2-6; D possibly corresponds to TRBD2 (5 bases). V was trimmed by 0 bases and J by 1 base, leaving 16 bases between them. CDR1 is GTSNPN, CDR2 SVGIG, per germline (reference sequence). This CDR3 has 18 amino acids. The CDR3 region is CAWSVEGYSSSGANVLTF. The CDR3 DNA follows: TGTGCCTGGAGTGTAGAGGGCTACTCTTCTTCTGGGGCCAACGTCCTGACTTTC.